This record looks at one T cell receptor (beta chain) sequence and its context. Its antigen is not known. Being one base from a much bigger clone, this may be a read error. This likely comes from a read error, as the CDR3 has no conserved phenylalanine or tryptophan at its end. This CDR3 region has 16 residues. Germline V lookup: CDR1 SGHTA, CDR2 FQGNSA. V dropped 0 bases and J dropped 6; count of bases not matched to a gene: 8. The sample comes from a study of blood T cells in healthy people across ages. Whole-study findings and limits: Unsorted PBMC material precluded a definitive naive versus antigen-experienced comparison.

The authors extracted at least 6 micrograms of total RNA per sample. Next came a second PCR, run for about 6 to 11 cycles, which used a sample-barcoded 5' primer along with a J-beta primer mix. TCRdb used MiXCR to reprocess the 5' RACE reads, holding one entry per CDR3 protein. The sample lists hundreds of thousands of distinct CDR3 sequences, about 28% seen once, with roughly 17% in the top ten. This TCR came from a woman of 80 years or more in good health. The chain has TRBV7-2 and TRBJ2-5, with 9 bases lining up with TRBD2. Sequencing was performed on blood. This CDR3 is CASSLAWRGGQKTQYL. The CDR3 bases are TGTGCCAGCAGCTTAGCTTGGCGGGGGGGCCAGAAGACCCAGTACCTC.